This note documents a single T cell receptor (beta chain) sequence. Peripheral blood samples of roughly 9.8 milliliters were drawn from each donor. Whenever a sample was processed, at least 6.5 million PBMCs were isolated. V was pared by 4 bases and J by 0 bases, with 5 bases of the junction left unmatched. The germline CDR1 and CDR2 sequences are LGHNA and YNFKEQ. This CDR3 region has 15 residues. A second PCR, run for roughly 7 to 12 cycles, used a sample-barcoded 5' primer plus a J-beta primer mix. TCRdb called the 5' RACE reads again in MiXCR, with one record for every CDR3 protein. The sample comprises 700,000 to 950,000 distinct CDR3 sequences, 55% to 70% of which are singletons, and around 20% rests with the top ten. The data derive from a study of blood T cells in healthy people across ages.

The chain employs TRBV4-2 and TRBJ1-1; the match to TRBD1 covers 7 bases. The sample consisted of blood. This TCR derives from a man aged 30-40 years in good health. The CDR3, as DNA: TGTGCCAGCAGCCGGGGGGGACAGCTGAACACTGAAGCTTTCTTT. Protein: CASSRGGQLNTEAFF.